This TCR beta chain was recovered during a study of STAT5B mutations in CD4+ large granular lymphocyte leukemia. This clone was counted between two and nine times. Sequencing was performed with immunoSEQ multiplex PCR; in TCRdb, only in-frame clones are kept and a portion is missing. Of 30,000 or so clones in the sample, approximately 91% are singletons; the top ten hold roughly 0.38%. This CDR3 spans 14 amino acids. Germline V CDR1 and CDR2: LGHNA, YNFKEQ. V was cut by 1 base and J by 7 bases, with 13 bases left in between. The sequence was obtained from a human donor in good health. J is TRBJ1-1 and V is TRBV4-2; D gene unclear. Sequencing was carried out using CD4+ T cells from blood buffy coats. CDR3 coding DNA: TGTGCCAGCAGCCAAGGCCAGGAGGGCAGTGAAGCTTTCTTT. This gives the protein CASSQGQEGSEAFF.